Listed below are T cell receptor beta chains from one sample, sequenced in a study of blood T cells in healthy people across ages. TCRdb re-analysed the 5' RACE reads in MiXCR, keeping a single row per CDR3 protein. The table has some 890,000 distinct CDR3 sequences, around 29% seen once. The sample also formed part of further work on T cells of mothers and their children.

The sample was blood. Receptor source: a woman in her thirties or forties in good health. The CDR3 runs from the conserved cysteine through the conserved F or W. The D gene is left open where the match is weak. A row's size may be missing; if present it is once, few, many or a size class.

.,TRBJ1-1,.,TRBV6-2/TRBV6-3,CASSSHMMNTEAFF,TGTGCCAGCAGTTCACACATGATGAACACTGAAGCTTTCTTT
few,TRBJ2-7,TRBD2,TRBV6-5,CASSLGLAGVPNEQYF,TGTGCCAGCAGCCTGGGACTAGCGGGGGTACCTAACGAGCAGTACTTC
few,TRBJ2-1,TRBD2,TRBV4-1,CAGSQDGGGGANEQFF,TGCGCCGGCAGCCAAGATGGCGGCGGGGGGGCCAATGAGCAGTTCTTC
.,TRBJ1-2,.,TRBV4-3,CASSQQTNYGYTF,TGCGCCAGCAGCCAACAAACTAACTATGGCTACACCTTC
few,TRBJ2-7,TRBD2,TRBV5-1,CASSLAGGQAYEQYF,TGCGCCAGCAGCTTGGCGGGGGGGCAGGCCTACGAGCAGTACTTC
.,TRBJ1-2,.,TRBV5-1,CASRDEGNYGYTF,TGCGCCAGCAGGGACGAGGGGAACTATGGCTACACCTTC
few,TRBJ2-1,.,TRBV29-1,CSVDTSQDNEQFF,TGCAGCGTTGATACTTCACAGGACAATGAGCAGTTCTTC
many,TRBJ2-1,.,TRBV24-1,CATSVGDFGNEQFF,TGTGCCACCAGTGTAGGGGACTTCGGTAATGAGCAGTTCTTC
.,TRBJ2-5,.,TRBV15,CATGRDPPSAWNQETQYF,TGTGCCACCGGCAGAGATCCCCCTAGCGCATGGAATCAAGAGACCCAGTACTTC
many,TRBJ2-5,TRBD2,TRBV7-2,CASSSRTSRETQYF,TGTGCCAGCAGCTCCCGGACTAGCAGAGAGACCCAGTACTTC
once,TRBJ1-5,.,TRBV12-3/TRBV12-4,CASSRRDRNQPQHF,TGTGCCAGCAGTCGCCGGGACCGCAATCAGCCCCAGCATTTT
.,TRBJ2-5,TRBD2,TRBV20-1,CSAITLAGGENEQYF,TGCAGTGCCATAACTTTAGCGGGGGGGGAGAATGAGCAGTACTTC
.,TRBJ2-5,.,TRBV7-2,CASSSQGAWETQYF,TGTGCCAGCAGCTCCCAGGGTGCGTGGGAGACCCAGTACTTC
.,TRBJ2-4,.,TRBV5-1,CASSLRTSAKNIQYF,TGCGCCAGCAGCTTGCGGACGTCAGCCAAAAACATTCAGTACTTC
few,TRBJ2-7,.,TRBV24-1,CATSDHDRTYF,TGTGCCACCAGTGACCATGACAGGACGTACTTC
few,TRBJ1-2,.,TRBV2,CASSDNGANYGYTF,TGTGCCAGCAGTGACAACGGCGCTAACTATGGCTACACCTTC
.,TRBJ2-1,TRBD2,TRBV9,CASSGLLAGGQNEQFF,TGTGCCAGCAGCGGACTACTAGCGGGGGGGCAGAATGAGCAGTTCTTC
.,TRBJ2-4,.,TRBV7-3,CASSLRGSGENIQYF,TGTGCCAGCAGCTTACGCGGCAGTGGCGAAAACATTCAGTACTTC
many,TRBJ2-5,TRBD1,TRBV5-1,CASSLEGAEAEQYF,TGCGCCAGCAGCTTGGAGGGGGCAGAAGCAGAGCAGTACTTC
many,TRBJ2-7,.,TRBV14,CASSQGGLAYEQYF,TGTGCCAGCAGCCAAGGAGGGCTAGCCTACGAGCAGTACTTC
.,TRBJ2-1,.,TRBV12-3/TRBV12-4,CASSGTLSSYNEQFF,TGTGCCAGCAGTGGGACGTTAAGCTCCTACAATGAGCAGTTCTTC
.,TRBJ2-5,TRBD2,TRBV7-2,CASGTSGGQTQYF,TGTGCCAGCGGGACTAGCGGGGGTCAGACCCAGTACTTC
.,TRBJ1-2,.,TRBV28,CASSPGPVRANYGYTF,TGTGCCAGCAGTCCGGGTCCAGTCCGAGCTAACTATGGCTACACCTTC
.,TRBJ1-2,TRBD1,TRBV28,CASSLGGQGESYTF,TGTGCCAGCAGTTTAGGTGGACAGGGTGAGAGCTACACCTTC
many,TRBJ2-3,TRBD1,TRBV6-5,CASSQIGTGSTDTQYF,TGTGCCAGCAGCCAAATCGGGACAGGTAGCACAGATACGCAGTATTTT
many,TRBJ2-7,TRBD1,TRBV7-2,CASSLGQVSYEQYF,TGTGCCAGCAGCTTGGGACAGGTCTCCTACGAGCAGTACTTC
.,TRBJ1-1,.,TRBV7-8,CASSLEAGVNTEAFF,TGTGCCAGCAGCTTAGAAGCGGGTGTGAACACTGAAGCTTTCTTT
few,TRBJ1-1,.,TRBV7-3,CASSSTGGGNTEAFF,TGTGCCAGCAGCTCAACGGGGGGCGGGAACACTGAAGCTTTCTTT
.,TRBJ1-2,TRBD1,TRBV2,CASSVPGGGYTF,TGTGCCAGCAGTGTACCAGGGGGTGGCTACACCTTC
.,TRBJ1-2,TRBD1,TRBV12-3/TRBV12-4,CASRTTGTDYGYTF,TGTGCCAGCAGGACGACCGGGACAGATTATGGCTACACCTTC
few,TRBJ1-1,.,TRBV20-1,CSARGGTNTEAFF,TGCAGTGCTAGAGGGGGGACGAACACTGAAGCTTTCTTT
.,TRBJ1-1,TRBD1,TRBV6-6,CASSLGGAKGTEAFF,TGTGCCAGCAGCCTAGGGGGCGCGAAGGGCACTGAAGCTTTCTTT
many,TRBJ1-6,.,TRBV27,CASSHNNSPLHF,TGTGCCAGCAGCCACAATAATTCACCCCTCCACTTT
.,TRBJ2-7,TRBD1,TRBV25-1,CASSDQDRAYEQYF,TGTGCCAGCAGCGATCAGGACAGGGCATACGAGCAGTACTTC
few,TRBJ2-3,.,TRBV27,CASSLSPWDSTDTQYF,TGTGCCAGCAGTTTATCGCCCTGGGATAGCACAGATACGCAGTATTTT
few,TRBJ2-7,TRBD2,TRBV20-1,CSARPSGTSKEEQYF,TGCAGTGCTAGACCTTCCGGGACTAGCAAGGAGGAGCAGTACTTC
.,TRBJ2-7,.,TRBV27,CASSLRVWGYEQYF,TGTGCCAGCAGTTTAAGAGTTTGGGGGTACGAGCAGTACTTC
many,TRBJ2-4,.,TRBV6-5,CASSYRGGYGPAKNIQYF,TGTGCCAGCAGTTACAGGGGGGGTTACGGGCCAGCCAAAAACATTCAGTACTTC
many,TRBJ2-1,TRBD1,TRBV20-1,CSARAGRQGNEQFF,TGCAGTGCTAGAGCGGGCCGACAGGGTAATGAGCAGTTCTTC
many,TRBJ1-1,TRBD1,TRBV9,CASSASRTGGNTEAFF,TGTGCCAGCAGCGCTTCCCGGACAGGCGGGAACACTGAAGCTTTCTTT